This T cell receptor beta chain was sequenced in a study of CD8 T cells in Susac syndrome. Notes on the study in general: Across the total CD8+ repertoires, about 16 Susac-specific public clones were found. The CD8+ TEMRA repertoires yielded a few such clones.

Random hexamers primed reverse transcription of roughly 0.5 to 1 ug RNA. TCRdb re-called the immunoSEQ multiplex PCR reads through MiXCR, storing one row per CDR3 protein. The sample contains 75,000 to 100,000 distinct CDR3 sequences, around 94% of which appear only once. Germline loops: CDR1 SGHNT, CDR2 YYREEE (reference sequence). The trim removed 3 bases at V and 5 bases at J, leaving 7 bases unmatched. The length of the CDR3 is 15 residues. Of note for this clonotype: Its antigen is not identified.

This receptor was obtained from a human donor with Susac syndrome. The sequenced sample was CD8+ T cells from PBMCs. The V gene is TRBV5-4, the J gene TRBJ2-2; 7 positions match TRBD1. In DNA form, the CDR3 reads TGTGCCAGCAGCTCCCAGGGGGTAGAAACCGGGGAGCTGTTTTTT. Translating it yields CASSSQGVETGELFF.